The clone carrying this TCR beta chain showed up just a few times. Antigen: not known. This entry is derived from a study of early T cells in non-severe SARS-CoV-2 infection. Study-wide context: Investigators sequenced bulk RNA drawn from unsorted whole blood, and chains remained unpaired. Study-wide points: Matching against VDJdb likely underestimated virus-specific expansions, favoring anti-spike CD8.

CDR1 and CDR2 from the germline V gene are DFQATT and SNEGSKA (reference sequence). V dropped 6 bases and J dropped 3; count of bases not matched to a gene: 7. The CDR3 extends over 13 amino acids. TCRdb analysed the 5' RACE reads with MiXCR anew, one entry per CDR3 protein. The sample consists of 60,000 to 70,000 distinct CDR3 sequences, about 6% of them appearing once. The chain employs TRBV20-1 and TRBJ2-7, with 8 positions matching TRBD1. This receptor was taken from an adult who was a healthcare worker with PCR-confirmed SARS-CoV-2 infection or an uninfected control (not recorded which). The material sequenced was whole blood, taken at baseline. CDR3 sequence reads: CSAPGQEGYEQYF. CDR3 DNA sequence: TGCAGTGCGCCGGGACAGGAGGGCTACGAGCAGTACTTC.